A selection of T cell receptor beta chains follows, all from one sample in a study of T cells in Graves' hyperthyroidism and ophthalmopathy. TCRdb re-derived calls from the multiplex PCR reads in MiXCR, one entry per CDR3 protein. The sample lists more than 500,000 distinct CDR3 sequences; roughly 14% were seen once. Sequences were obtained from blood. The receptors derive from a woman aged 35 to 49 with Graves' ophthalmopathy. CDR3s include the opening cysteine and the closing phenylalanine or tryptophan. D genes are given only for firm matches. Expanded clones get a size class; other rows say once, few or many, or leave the size out.

V gene	J gene	clone size	D gene	CDR3 DNA	CDR3 protein
TRBV29-1	TRBJ1-1	.	.	TGCAGCGTCCCTCCATTGACAGGCGGGACTGAAGCTTTCTTT	CSVPPLTGGTEAFF
TRBV19	TRBJ2-7	many	TRBD2	TGTGCCAGTAGTATGGGGTCTAGCGGGAGGAACGAGCAGTACTTC	CASSMGSSGRNEQYF
TRBV7-9	TRBJ1-2	many	.	TGTGCCAGCAGTACAAATGGCTTATATGGCTACACCTTC	CASSTNGLYGYTF
TRBV28	TRBJ1-1	many	.	TGTGCCAGCAGTTTAGAGGGGGGCGGATTGAGCACTGAAGCTTTCTTT	CASSLEGGGLSTEAFF
TRBV5-1	TRBJ2-7	few	TRBD2	TGCGCCAGCAGAACCGGGGGGGTGGGGTTCTACGAGCAGTACTTC	CASRTGGVGFYEQYF
TRBV5-1	TRBJ2-2	few	TRBD1	TGCGCCAGCAGCGCCGACCCAGGGGGCGCAGGGACCGGGGAGCTGTTTTTT	CASSADPGGAGTGELFF
TRBV28	TRBJ1-5	many	.	TGTGCCAGCAGTTCGGGGGGGGGTAGGGGACGTCAGCCCCAGCATTTT	CASSSGGGRGRQPQHF
TRBV6-2/TRBV6-3	TRBJ1-5	many	TRBD1	TGTGCCAGCAGTTTATTTGACAGGGGGGATCAGCCCCAGCATTTT	CASSLFDRGDQPQHF
TRBV14	TRBJ1-2	many	.	TGTGCCAGCAGCCAAGGCGGGCCAGACTATGGCTACACCTTC	CASSQGGPDYGYTF
TRBV18	TRBJ1-1	.	.	TGTGCCAGCTCACCAGTGGCCGAAGTGGGCACTGAAGCTTTCTTT	CASSPVAEVGTEAFF
TRBV6-2/TRBV6-3	TRBJ2-7	.	TRBD2	TGTGCCAGCAGTGGGACTAGCGATTTCTACGAGCAGTACTTC	CASSGTSDFYEQYF
TRBV11-2	TRBJ2-5	.	TRBD2	TGTGCCAGCAGCTTAGATCCTCCCGGGACTAGCGGACAAGAGACCCAGTACTTC	CASSLDPPGTSGQETQYF
TRBV6-1	TRBJ2-7	many	.	TGTGCCACCTGGGGCAGTAAGCAGTACTTC	CATWGSKQYF
TRBV6-1	TRBJ2-4	.	TRBD1	TGTGCCAGCAGTGAAGAATCGGGTTTAGGGGGCGTTTTCGAAAACATTCAGTACTTC	CASSEESGLGGVFENIQYF
TRBV20-1	TRBJ2-2	many	TRBD2	TGCAGTGCTAGAGATCTCCCTAGCGGAACCGGGGAGCTGTTTTTT	CSARDLPSGTGELFF
TRBV12-3/TRBV12-4	TRBJ2-7	.	TRBD1	TGTGCCAGCAGCCGAGCTCGGACAGGGGCTTACTACGAGCAGTACTTC	CASSRARTGAYYEQYF